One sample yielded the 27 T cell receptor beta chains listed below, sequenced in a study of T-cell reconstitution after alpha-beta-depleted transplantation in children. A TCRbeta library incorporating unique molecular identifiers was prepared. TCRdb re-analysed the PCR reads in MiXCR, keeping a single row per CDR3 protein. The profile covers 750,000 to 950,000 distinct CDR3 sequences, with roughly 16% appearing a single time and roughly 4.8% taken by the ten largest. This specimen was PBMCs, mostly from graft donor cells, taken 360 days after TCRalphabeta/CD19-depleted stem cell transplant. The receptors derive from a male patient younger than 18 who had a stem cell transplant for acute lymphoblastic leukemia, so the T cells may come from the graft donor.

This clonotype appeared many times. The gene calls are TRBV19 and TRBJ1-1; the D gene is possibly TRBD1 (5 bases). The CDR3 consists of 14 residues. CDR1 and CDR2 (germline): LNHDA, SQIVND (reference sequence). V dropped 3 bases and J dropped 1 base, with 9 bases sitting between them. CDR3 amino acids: CASSMGRWNTEAFF. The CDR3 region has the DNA TGTGCCAGTAGTATGGGACGGTGGAACACTGAAGCTTTCTTT.

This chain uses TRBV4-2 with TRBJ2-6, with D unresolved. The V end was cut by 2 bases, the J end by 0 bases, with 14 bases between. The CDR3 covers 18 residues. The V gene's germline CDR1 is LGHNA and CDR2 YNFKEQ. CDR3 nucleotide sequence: TGTGCCAGCAGCCAATTTATACAGCCCAACTCTGGGGCCAACGTCCTGACTTTC. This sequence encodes CASSQFIQPNSGANVLTF.

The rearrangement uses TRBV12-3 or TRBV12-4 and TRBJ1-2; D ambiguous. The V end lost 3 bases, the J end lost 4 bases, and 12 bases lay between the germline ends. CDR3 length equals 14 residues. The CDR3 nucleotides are TGTGCCAGCAGTTTGGGTGGGTTTGGCTATGGCTACACCTTC. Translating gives CASSLGGFGYGYTF.

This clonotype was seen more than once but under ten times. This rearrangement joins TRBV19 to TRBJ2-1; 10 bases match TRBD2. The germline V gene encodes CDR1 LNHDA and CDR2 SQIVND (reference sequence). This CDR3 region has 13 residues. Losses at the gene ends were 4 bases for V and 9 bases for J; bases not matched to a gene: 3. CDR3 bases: TGTGCCAGTAGTACTAGCGGGAGACGTGAGCAGTTCTTC. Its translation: CASSTSGRREQFF.

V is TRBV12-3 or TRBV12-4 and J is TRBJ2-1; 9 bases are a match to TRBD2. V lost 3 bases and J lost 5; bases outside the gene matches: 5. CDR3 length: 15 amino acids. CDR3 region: CASSFGTSRHNEQFF. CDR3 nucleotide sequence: TGTGCCAGCAGTTTCGGGACTAGCAGGCACAATGAGCAGTTCTTC.

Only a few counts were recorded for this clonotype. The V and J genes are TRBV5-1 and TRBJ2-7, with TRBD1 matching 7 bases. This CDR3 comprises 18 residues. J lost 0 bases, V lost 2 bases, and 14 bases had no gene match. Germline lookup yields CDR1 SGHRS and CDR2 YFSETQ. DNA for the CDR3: TGCGCCAGCAGCTTAAGGGACAGCTTCCTACATATCTCCTACGAGCAGTACTTC. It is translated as CASSLRDSFLHISYEQYF.

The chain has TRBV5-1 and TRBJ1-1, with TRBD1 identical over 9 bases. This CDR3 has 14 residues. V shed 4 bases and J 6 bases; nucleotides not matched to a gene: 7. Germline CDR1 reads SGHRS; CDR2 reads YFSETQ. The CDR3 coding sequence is TGCGCCAGCAGCACGGGACAGGGAGGCGCTGAAGCTTTCTTT. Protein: CASSTGQGGAEAFF.

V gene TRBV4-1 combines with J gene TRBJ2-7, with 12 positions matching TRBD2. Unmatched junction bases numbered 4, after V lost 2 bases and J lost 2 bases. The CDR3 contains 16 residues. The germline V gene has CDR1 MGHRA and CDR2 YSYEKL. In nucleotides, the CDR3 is TGCGCCAGCAGCCAACTCCGACTAGCGGGAGCCTACGAGCAGTACTTC. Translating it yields CASSQLRLAGAYEQYF.

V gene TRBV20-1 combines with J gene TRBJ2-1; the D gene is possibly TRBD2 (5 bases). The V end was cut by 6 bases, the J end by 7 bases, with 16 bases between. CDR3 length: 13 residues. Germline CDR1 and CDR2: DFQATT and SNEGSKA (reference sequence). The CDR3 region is CSARAGLRNEQFF. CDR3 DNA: TGCAGTGCCCGGGCAGGACTTCGGAATGAGCAGTTCTTC.

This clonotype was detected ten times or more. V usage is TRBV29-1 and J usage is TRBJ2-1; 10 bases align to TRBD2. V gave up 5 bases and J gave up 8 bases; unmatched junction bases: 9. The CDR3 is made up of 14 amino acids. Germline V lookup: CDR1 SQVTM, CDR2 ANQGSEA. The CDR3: CSVLGLAGDHEQFF. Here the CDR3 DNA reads TGCAGCGTTCTTGGCCTAGCGGGAGACCATGAGCAGTTCTTC.

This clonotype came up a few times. CDR3 sequence: CASSPIAGADTGELFF. The CDR3 DNA sequence: TGTGCCAGCAGCCCCATCGCCGGGGCGGACACCGGGGAGCTGTTTTTT. This chain links TRBV3-1 with TRBJ2-2; D is tentatively TRBD1 or TRBD2 (5 bases each). V lost 4 bases, J lost 3 bases, and 15 bases lay in between. The CDR3 runs to 16 residues. Germline V gene data show CDR1 as LGHDT and CDR2 as YNNKEL (reference sequence). Together with reference TRBV3-1 and TRBJ2-2, the CDR3 gives the full variable domain: DTAVSQTPKYLVTQMGNDKSIKCEQNLGHDTMYWYKQDSKKFLKIMFSYNNKELIINETVPNRFSPKSPDKAHLNLHINSLELGDSAVYFCASSPIAGADTGELFFGEGSRLTVL.

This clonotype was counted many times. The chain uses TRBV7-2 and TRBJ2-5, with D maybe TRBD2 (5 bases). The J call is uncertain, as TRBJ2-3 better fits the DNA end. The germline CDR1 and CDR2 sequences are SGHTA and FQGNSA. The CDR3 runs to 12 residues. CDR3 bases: TGTGCCAGCAGCTTAGCCCGGGGTACGCAGTATTTT. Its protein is CASSLARGTQYF.

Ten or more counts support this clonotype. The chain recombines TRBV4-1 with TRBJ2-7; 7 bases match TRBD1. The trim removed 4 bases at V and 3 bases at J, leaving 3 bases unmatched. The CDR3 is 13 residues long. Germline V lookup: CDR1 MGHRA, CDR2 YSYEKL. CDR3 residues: CASSPGQDYEQYF. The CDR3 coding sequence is TGCGCCAGCAGCCCCGGACAGGACTACGAGCAGTACTTC.

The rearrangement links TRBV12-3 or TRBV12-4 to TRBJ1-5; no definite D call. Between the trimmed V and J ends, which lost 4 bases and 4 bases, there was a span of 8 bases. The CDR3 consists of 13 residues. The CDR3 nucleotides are TGTGCCAGCAGTTGGGCTCAAAATCAGCCCCAGCATTTT. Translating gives CASSWAQNQPQHF.

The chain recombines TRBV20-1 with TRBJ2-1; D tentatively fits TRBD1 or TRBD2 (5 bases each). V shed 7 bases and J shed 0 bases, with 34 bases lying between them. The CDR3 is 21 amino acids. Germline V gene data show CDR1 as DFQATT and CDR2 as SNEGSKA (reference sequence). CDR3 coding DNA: TGCAGTGAGGGGTCGCCCCCTGGGACCAATCCGAATTCGAGCTCCTACAATGAGCAGTTCTTC. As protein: CSEGSPPGTNPNSSSYNEQFF.

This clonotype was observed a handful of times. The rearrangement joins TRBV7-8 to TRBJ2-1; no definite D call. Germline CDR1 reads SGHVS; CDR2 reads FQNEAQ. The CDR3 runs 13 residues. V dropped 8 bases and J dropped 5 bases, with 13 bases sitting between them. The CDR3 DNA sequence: TGTGCCAGCTCCTATGGCGTGCACAATGAGCAGTTCTTC. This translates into CASSYGVHNEQFF.

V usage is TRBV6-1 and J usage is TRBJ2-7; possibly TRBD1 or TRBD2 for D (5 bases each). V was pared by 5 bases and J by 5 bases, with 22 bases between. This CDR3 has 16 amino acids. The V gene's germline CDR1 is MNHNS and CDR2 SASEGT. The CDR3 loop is CASSLGTLLNANEQYF. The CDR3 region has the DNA TGTGCCAGCAGTCTGGGGACGCTACTCAATGCAAACGAGCAGTACTTC.

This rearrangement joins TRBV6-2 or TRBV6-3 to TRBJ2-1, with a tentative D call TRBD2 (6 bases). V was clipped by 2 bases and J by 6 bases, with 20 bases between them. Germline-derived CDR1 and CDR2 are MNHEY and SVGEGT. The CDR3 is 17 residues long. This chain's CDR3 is CASSYGWGSGRTNEQFF. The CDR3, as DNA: TGTGCCAGCAGTTACGGTTGGGGGAGCGGGCGAACCAATGAGCAGTTCTTC.

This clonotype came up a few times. CDR3 coding DNA: TGTGCCAGCAGCTTCAATAGCGGGAGATACTACGAGCAGTACTTC. Translated, it gives CASSFNSGRYYEQYF. This chain uses TRBV7-6 with TRBJ2-7, with 9 bases fitting TRBD2. Germline V gives CDR1 SGHVS, CDR2 FNYEAQ. V lost 3 bases to trimming and J lost 3 bases; unmatched junction nucleotides: 6. The CDR3 covers 15 residues.

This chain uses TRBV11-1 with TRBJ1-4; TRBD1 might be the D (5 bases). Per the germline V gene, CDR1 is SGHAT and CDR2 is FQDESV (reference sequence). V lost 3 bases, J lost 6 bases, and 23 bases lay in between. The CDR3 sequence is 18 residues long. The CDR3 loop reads CASSFSFAGTLVDEKLFF. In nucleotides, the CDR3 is TGTGCCAGCAGCTTCTCCTTTGCCGGGACCCTAGTGGATGAAAAACTGTTTTTT.

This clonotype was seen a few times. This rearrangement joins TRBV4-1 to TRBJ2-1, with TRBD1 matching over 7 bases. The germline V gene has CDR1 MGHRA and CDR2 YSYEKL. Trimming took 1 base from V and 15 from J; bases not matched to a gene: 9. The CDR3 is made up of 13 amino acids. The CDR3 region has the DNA TGCGCCAGCAGCCAAGTTGCCGGGACAGTGCGGTTCTTC. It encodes CASSQVAGTVRFF.

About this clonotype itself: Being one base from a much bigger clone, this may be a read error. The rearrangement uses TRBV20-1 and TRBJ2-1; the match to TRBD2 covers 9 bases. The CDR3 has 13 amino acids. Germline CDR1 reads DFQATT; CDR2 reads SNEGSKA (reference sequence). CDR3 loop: CSVQREAHNERFF. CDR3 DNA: TGCAGTGTCCAGCGGGAGGCCCACAATGAGCGGTTCTTC.

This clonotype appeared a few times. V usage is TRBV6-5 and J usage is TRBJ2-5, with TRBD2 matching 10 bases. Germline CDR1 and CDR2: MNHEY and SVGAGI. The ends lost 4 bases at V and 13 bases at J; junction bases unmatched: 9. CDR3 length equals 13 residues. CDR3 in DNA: TGTGCCAGCAGTTCCGGACTAGCGGTTTGGCTGTACTTC. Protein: CASSSGLAVWLYF.

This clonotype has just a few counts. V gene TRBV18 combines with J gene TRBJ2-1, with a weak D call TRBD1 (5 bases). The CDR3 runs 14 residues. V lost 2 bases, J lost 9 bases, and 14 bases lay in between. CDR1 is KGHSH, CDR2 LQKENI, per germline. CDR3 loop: CASSPEQQGGEQFF. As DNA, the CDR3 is TGTGCCAGCTCACCAGAGCAGCAGGGTGGTGAGCAGTTCTTC.

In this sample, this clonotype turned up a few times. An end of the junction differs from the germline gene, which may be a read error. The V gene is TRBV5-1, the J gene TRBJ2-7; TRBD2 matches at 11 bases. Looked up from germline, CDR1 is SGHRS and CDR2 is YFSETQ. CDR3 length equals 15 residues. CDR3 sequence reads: CASRMVAGGPYEQYF. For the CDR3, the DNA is TGCGCCAGCAGAATGGTAGCGGGAGGGCCCTACGAGCAGTATTTC.

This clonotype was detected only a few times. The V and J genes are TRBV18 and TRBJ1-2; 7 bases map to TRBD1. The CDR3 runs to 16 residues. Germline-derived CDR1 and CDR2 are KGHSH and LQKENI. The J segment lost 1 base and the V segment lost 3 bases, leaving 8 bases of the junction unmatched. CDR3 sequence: CASSPLDRAFNYGYTF. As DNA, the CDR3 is TGTGCCAGCTCACCCCTCGACAGGGCCTTTAACTATGGCTACACCTTC.

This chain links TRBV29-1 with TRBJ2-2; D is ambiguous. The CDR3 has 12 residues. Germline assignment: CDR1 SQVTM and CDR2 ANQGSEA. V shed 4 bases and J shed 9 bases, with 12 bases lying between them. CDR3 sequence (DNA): TGCAGCGTTGTTGCCGGGCCCAGGGAGCTGTTTTTT. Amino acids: CSVVAGPRELFF.